This TCR beta chain was recovered during a study of a mutant IDH1 vaccine in newly diagnosed glioma. As for the study in general: Sex distribution of treated patients was about 62% male and about 38% female; mean age was around 40 years. Patients previously underwent radiotherapy, temozolomide, or both, and most underwent both.

With 5 bases removed from V and 2 bases from J, the gap between germline ends came to 10 bases. The germline V gene encodes CDR1 SGHDT and CDR2 YYEEEE. The CDR3 totals 13 residues. Assay: immunoSEQ multiplex PCR; the TCRdb copy retains only in-frame clones and omits some. The sample contains some 29,000 clones, roughly 80% of which appear only once. Time point in this sample: week 35, safety follow-up. The vaccine gave 300 ug of a 20-mer mutant IDH1 peptide subcutaneously per dose. New astrocytomas of WHO grade 3 or 4 that were IDH1-mutant and ATRX-lost were found in the donors. On this clone itself: Its antigen is undetermined.

This clonotype originated in a woman aged 25 to 45 with glioma. Some clones in this sample may be carry-over from other donors' samples. This chain links TRBV5-6 with TRBJ1-2, with D perhaps TRBD1 (6 bases). Source: PBMCs, taken from a glioma patient whose treatment included an IDH1 peptide vaccine. The CDR3 loop is CASRWGHNYGYTF. CDR3 bases: TGTGCCAGCAGATGGGGACACAACTATGGCTACACCTTC.